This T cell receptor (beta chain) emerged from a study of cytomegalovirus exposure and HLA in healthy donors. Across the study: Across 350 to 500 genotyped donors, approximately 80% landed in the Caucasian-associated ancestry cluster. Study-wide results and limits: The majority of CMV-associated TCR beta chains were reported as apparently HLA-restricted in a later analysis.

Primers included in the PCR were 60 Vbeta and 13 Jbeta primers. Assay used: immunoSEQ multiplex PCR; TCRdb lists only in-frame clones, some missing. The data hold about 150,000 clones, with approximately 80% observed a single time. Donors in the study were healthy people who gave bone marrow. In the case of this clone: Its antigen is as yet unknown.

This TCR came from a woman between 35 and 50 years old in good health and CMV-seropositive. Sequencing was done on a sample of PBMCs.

CDR3 in DNA: TGTGCCAGCAGCTTACATGAAAAACTAGCGGGAGCTGGGTATGAGCAGTTCTTC. Protein: CASSLHEKLAGAGYEQFF. V usage is TRBV7-9 and J usage is TRBJ2-1, with 11 bases aligning to TRBD2. The junction had 14 bases not matched to a gene; V was cut back by 2 bases and J by 8 bases. The length of the CDR3 is 18 residues. Germline V lookup: CDR1 SEHNR, CDR2 FQNEAQ (reference sequence).